Following are 30 T cell receptor beta chains from one sample sequenced in a study of response to subunit inactivated influenza vaccine. TCRdb itself ran the RT-PCR reads through MiXCR, one entry per CDR3 protein. In the table there are over 650,000 distinct CDR3 sequences, 18% of which are singletons. Sequenced material: PBMCs from blood, taken about 5 days after vaccination. The receptors come from a man over 45 who received an inactivated influenza vaccine.

V usage is TRBV6-5 and J usage is TRBJ2-7; possibly TRBD1 for D (6 bases). V was clipped by 5 bases and J by 3 bases, with 11 bases between them. CDR1 and CDR2 (germline): MNHEY, SVGAGI. There are 13 residues in the CDR3. CDR3 sequence (DNA): TGTGCCAGCAGTCACCGGGACAACTACGAGCAGTACTTC. Amino acid sequence: CASSHRDNYEQYF.

This clonotype was seen a few times. The chain combines TRBV11-2 with TRBJ2-7, with D maybe TRBD1 (5 bases). Trimming shortened V by 6 bases and J by 0 bases, and 12 bases separated the two germline ends. The CDR3 loop spans 14 amino acids. Per the germline V gene, CDR1 is SGHAT and CDR2 is FQNNGV. CDR3 in amino acids: CASRLTEASYEQYF. The CDR3 nucleotides are TGTGCCAGCAGGCTGACAGAAGCCTCCTACGAGCAGTACTTC.

CDR3 region: CASSLLSGGEQFF. CDR3 sequence (DNA): TGTGCCAGCAGCTTACTCTCTGGCGGAGAGCAGTTCTTC. The chain carries TRBV7-3 and TRBJ2-1; no reliable D call. The CDR3 runs 13 residues. Germline CDR1 SGHTA, CDR2 FQGTGA. Trimming took off 2 bases at V and 10 bases at J, with 12 bases between the two ends.

In this sample, this clonotype turned up once. The V and J genes are TRBV5-4 and TRBJ1-1; D is perhaps TRBD1 (6 bases). V lost 0 bases and J 11 bases, leaving 14 bases between the germline ends. The CDR3 loop spans 13 amino acids. Germline V gene lookup returns CDR1 SGHNT and CDR2 YYREEE (reference sequence). The CDR3 loop reads CASSLGGAAVAFF. In DNA, the CDR3 is TGTGCCAGCAGCTTGGGGGGGGCGGCAGTCGCTTTCTTT.

This clonotype showed up just a few times. The V gene is TRBV6-2 or TRBV6-3, the J gene TRBJ2-2; TRBD1 matches at 9 bases. V lost 6 bases to trimming and J lost 1 base; unmatched junction nucleotides: 3. This CDR3 spans 15 amino acids. CDR1 is MNHEY, CDR2 SVGEGT, per germline. The CDR3 DNA follows: TGTGCCAGCAGATCGGGACAGGGGAACACCGGGGAGCTGTTTTTT. Its protein product is CASRSGQGNTGELFF.

CDR3 loop: CASSQVWPFGDEQFF. Written as DNA, the CDR3 is TGTGCCAGCAGCCAAGTCTGGCCCTTTGGTGATGAGCAGTTCTTC. The genes are TRBV14 and TRBJ2-1, with D hard to call. Germline V lookup: CDR1 SGHDN, CDR2 FVKESK. CDR3 size: 15 residues. The V end was cut by 1 base, the J end by 8 bases, with 15 bases between.

The chain combines TRBV29-1 with TRBJ2-1; 13 bases are a match to TRBD2. The CDR3 contains 16 residues. Germline V gene lookup returns CDR1 SQVTM and CDR2 ANQGSEA. V was pared by 4 bases and J by 16 bases, with 19 bases of the junction left unmatched. The CDR3 here is CSVVGLAGNSYNERFF. The CDR3 DNA reads as TGCAGCGTTGTGGGACTAGCGGGGAACTCCTACAATGAGCGTTTCTTC.

This clonotype was seen only once. The germline gene is not matched at one end of the junction; a read error may be the cause. This chain connects TRBV29-1 to TRBJ2-4; maybe TRBD2 (5 bases). Germline assignment: CDR1 SQVTM and CDR2 ANQGSEA. The CDR3 spans 13 residues. The CDR3 DNA is TGCAGCGTGAGGATGAGGGCCAAAGACATTCAGTACTTC. It codes for CSVRMRAKDIQYF.

A few counts support this clonotype. The chain joins TRBV20-1 to TRBJ2-6; 10 nucleotides line up with TRBD2. This CDR3 comprises 18 residues. In germline, CDR1 is DFQATT, CDR2 SNEGSKA (reference sequence). With 4 bases clipped from V and 1 base from J, the junction kept 10 bases outside the gene matches. The CDR3 sequence: CSAIHGTSVRSGANVLTF. The CDR3 DNA sequence: TGCAGTGCTATCCACGGGACTAGCGTCCGTTCTGGGGCCAACGTCCTGACTTTC.

The V and J genes are TRBV29-1 and TRBJ2-1, with D perhaps given as TRBD1 or TRBD2 (6 bases each). CDR1 and CDR2 (germline): SQVTM, ANQGSEA. Trimming cost V 4 bases and J 15 bases, with 16 bases left between them. The CDR3 runs 11 residues. CDR3 bases: TGCAGCGTTGGGGGGGCCGCAGGCCGGTTCTTC. This translates into CSVGGAAGRFF.

V usage is TRBV10-3 and J usage is TRBJ2-1, with a possible D match to TRBD1 (6 bases). V was shortened by 10 bases and J by 0 bases, with 10 bases between the two germline ends. Germline CDR1 and CDR2: ENHRY and SYGVKD. The CDR3 totals 13 residues. The CDR3 DNA follows: TGTGCCACAAGGGACACCTCCTACAATGAGCAGTTCTTC. Amino acid sequence: CATRDTSYNEQFF.

Only a few counts were recorded for this clonotype. The chain is built from TRBV20-1 and TRBJ1-2; D is unresolved. The CDR3 runs to 18 residues. Germline V gene data show CDR1 as DFQATT and CDR2 as SNEGSKA (reference sequence). Trimming took 2 bases from V and 2 from J, leaving 24 bases between them. CDR3: CSARLLENAGHGNYGYTF. CDR3 bases: TGCAGTGCTAGACTCCTTGAGAACGCGGGTCACGGAAACTATGGCTACACCTTC.

This clonotype was counted many times. The V gene is TRBV28, the J gene TRBJ1-5; unclear D gene. Trimming cost V 0 bases and J 11 bases, with 11 bases left between them. There are 13 residues in the CDR3. CDR1 is MDHEN, CDR2 SYDVKM, per germline. The DNA of the CDR3 is TGTGCCAGCAGTTTATGGGGTAGAGAGACCCAGCATTTT. Protein: CASSLWGRETQHF.

This clonotype was seen ten or more times. V and J are TRBV20-1 and TRBJ1-1; a weak D match, TRBD1 (5 bases). This CDR3 region has 13 residues. The germline gives CDR1 DFQATT, CDR2 SNEGSKA (reference sequence). V was clipped by 0 bases and J by 4 bases, with 9 bases between them. CDR3 DNA: TGCAGTGCTAGAGATGGAAGGGGCACTGAAGCTTTCTTT. It specifies CSARDGRGTEAFF.

This chain uses TRBV7-6 with TRBJ1-5, with D possibly matching TRBD1 (5 bases). CDR3 size: 15 residues. Germline V gene data show CDR1 as SGHVS and CDR2 as FNYEAQ. V lost 2 bases and J 4 bases, leaving 12 bases between the germline ends. CDR3 nucleotide sequence: TGTGCCAGCAGCTTATCAGGGAATAGGAATCAGCCCCAGCATTTT. Its protein is CASSLSGNRNQPQHF.

This clonotype was recorded a few times. V usage is TRBV7-8 and J usage is TRBJ2-1, with 11 bases fitting TRBD2. Per the germline V gene, CDR1 is SGHVS and CDR2 is FQNEAQ. Losses at the gene ends were 0 bases for V and 4 bases for J; bases not matched to a gene: 8. The CDR3 runs to 18 residues. The CDR3 sequence is CASSLARIAGGPYNEQFF. In DNA form, the CDR3 reads TGTGCCAGCAGCTTAGCGCGTATAGCGGGGGGGCCATACAATGAGCAGTTCTTC. Using reference TRBV7-8 and TRBJ2-1 for the parts outside the CDR3, the full variable domain is GAGVSQSPRYKVAKRGQDVALRCDPISGHVSLFWYQQALGQGPEFLTYFQNEAQLDKSGLPSDRFFAERPEGSVSTLKIQRTQQEDSAVYLCASSLARIAGGPYNEQFFGPGTRLTVL.

In its sample, this clonotype was seen many times. The chain has TRBV29-1 and TRBJ2-3, with D possibly called TRBD1 or TRBD2 (5 bases each). CDR1 and CDR2 (germline): SQVTM, ANQGSEA. V lost 4 bases, J lost 4 bases, and 9 bases lay in between. The CDR3 loop spans 12 amino acids. This CDR3 reads CSVVGGADTQYF. Here the CDR3 DNA reads TGCAGCGTTGTTGGGGGTGCAGATACGCAGTATTTT.

This clonotype came up a few times. This chain uses TRBV27 with TRBJ2-3; TRBD2 agrees at 15 bases. This CDR3 contains 20 residues. After removal of 8 bases from V and 4 bases from J, the junction contained 19 bases not matched to a gene. CDR1 is MNHEY, CDR2 SMNVEV, per germline (reference sequence). As DNA, the CDR3 is TGTGCCAGCTCTACTACTAGGCGTGGACTAGCGGGAGGGCGGGCAGATACGCAGTATTTT. It is translated as CASSTTRRGLAGGRADTQYF.

In regard to this clonotype: A read error is possible here, since a much larger clone lies one base away. The genes are TRBV12-3 or TRBV12-4 and TRBJ2-5, with a weak D call TRBD1 (6 bases). The CDR3 sequence is 14 residues long. The germline V and J ends were trimmed by 3 bases and 0 bases, with 8 bases remaining between them. This chain's CDR3 is CASSLQGYQETQYF. Written as DNA, the CDR3 is TGTGCCAGCAGTTTGCAGGGGTACCAAGAGACCCAGTACTTC.

The chain couples TRBV7-2 to TRBJ2-3; 8 bases are shared with TRBD2. Trimming at V came to 4 bases and at J to 7 bases, leaving 13 bases not matched to a gene. Looked up from germline, CDR1 is SGHTA and CDR2 is FQGNSA. The CDR3 totals 16 residues. In DNA, the CDR3 is TGTGCCAGCAGCTCAGAACTAGCGGCCGGTCCCCATACGCAGTATTTT. Translating gives CASSSELAAGPHTQYF.

This clonotype turned up a few times. This chain connects TRBV20-1 to TRBJ2-7; TRBD2 agrees at 12 bases. The germline V gene has CDR1 DFQATT and CDR2 SNEGSKA (reference sequence). The V segment lost 1 base and the J segment 6 bases; nucleotides outside the gene matches: 7. CDR3 size: 15 residues. The CDR3 sequence: CSARGRLAGDREQYF. In DNA, the CDR3 is TGCAGTGCTAGAGGTCGACTAGCGGGAGATCGCGAGCAGTACTTC.

This clonotype was counted at least ten times. The V call is TRBV20-1, the J call TRBJ2-5, with TRBD2 identical over 8 bases. V trimming: 6 bases; J trimming: 4 bases; junction bases outside the gene matches: 13. Germline lookup yields CDR1 DFQATT and CDR2 SNEGSKA (reference sequence). This CDR3 spans 15 amino acids. CDR3 residues: CSAGPAGVRGETQYF. Written as DNA, the CDR3 is TGCAGTGCGGGACCAGCGGGAGTAAGGGGAGAGACCCAGTACTTC.

This chain joins TRBV12-3 or TRBV12-4 and TRBJ1-5; D is ambiguous. The CDR3 length is 16 residues. Trimming stripped 2 bases from V and 3 bases from J, with 14 bases between. In nucleotides, the CDR3 is TGTGCCAGCAGTTTATCGGGGAACCGAGACAATCAGCCCCAGCATTTT. Translation: CASSLSGNRDNQPQHF.

CDR3 in amino acids: CASSTDRELSGANVLTF. The CDR3 DNA is TGTGCCAGCAGTACCGACAGGGAGCTATCTGGGGCCAACGTCCTGACTTTC. The chain links TRBV12-3 or TRBV12-4 to TRBJ2-6; TRBD1 matches 7 bases. The V segment lost 5 bases and the J segment 1 base; nucleotides outside the gene matches: 8. The CDR3 totals 17 residues.

The chain has TRBV5-5 and TRBJ2-7, with 11 bases identical to TRBD1. Germline assignment: CDR1 SGHKS and CDR2 YYEKEE (reference sequence). The V gene end was trimmed by 4 bases and the J gene end by 4 bases; junction bases not matched to a gene: 7. The CDR3 is 15 residues long. CDR3 sequence: CASSLRTGGWYEQYF. The CDR3 bases are TGTGCCAGCAGCCTACGGACAGGGGGCTGGTACGAGCAGTACTTC.

The chain links TRBV11-2 to TRBJ2-5; 8 bases line up with TRBD1. From germline, CDR1 is SGHAT and CDR2 FQNNGV. Germline trimming cut 6 bases from V and 2 bases from J; bases unmatched to any gene: 8. The CDR3 length is 15 residues. This CDR3 is CASRPRTGLQETQYF. The CDR3 DNA reads TGTGCCAGCAGGCCTCGGACAGGGCTACAAGAGACCCAGTACTTC.

A few counts support this clonotype. The chain couples TRBV9 to TRBJ2-3, with TRBD1 as a possible D gene (5 bases). The CDR3 extends over 16 amino acids. Germline lookup yields CDR1 SGDLS and CDR2 YYNGEE. Trimming took off 0 bases at V and 2 bases at J, with 13 bases between the two ends. In DNA form, the CDR3 reads TGTGCCAGCAGCGTAGCAGGGAATTTCTACACAGATACGCAGTATTTT. It codes for CASSVAGNFYTDTQYF.

CDR3 amino acids: CASSLAVRGGTEAFF. The CDR3 nucleotides are TGCGCCAGCAGCTTGGCCGTCCGGGGGGGCACTGAAGCTTTCTTT. The chain carries TRBV5-1 and TRBJ1-1, with D maybe TRBD1 (5 bases). V gave up 0 bases and J gave up 4 bases, with 13 bases separating them. Germline CDR1 reads SGHRS; CDR2 reads YFSETQ. This CDR3 has 15 residues.

This clonotype came up a few times. The chain uses TRBV20-1 and TRBJ1-1, with 7 bases lining up with TRBD1. Germline V lookup: CDR1 DFQATT, CDR2 SNEGSKA (reference sequence). The CDR3 has 16 amino acids. V was clipped by 7 bases and J by 0 bases; unmatched bases: 14. CDR3 loop: CSGTRGRRAMNTEAFF. CDR3 in DNA: TGCAGTGGTACGAGGGGGCGTCGGGCTATGAACACTGAAGCTTTCTTT.

The table lists this clonotype with many counts. The rearrangement joins TRBV29-1 to TRBJ2-1, with a tentative D call TRBD2 (6 bases). CDR3 size: 14 residues. Trimming left V 3 bases short and J 8 bases short, with 17 bases between. Germline values: CDR1 SQVTM, CDR2 ANQGSEA. The CDR3 DNA reads as TGCAGCGTTGATGATGGGCGGGAAGGGTATGAGCAGTTCTTC. Translated: CSVDDGREGYEQFF.